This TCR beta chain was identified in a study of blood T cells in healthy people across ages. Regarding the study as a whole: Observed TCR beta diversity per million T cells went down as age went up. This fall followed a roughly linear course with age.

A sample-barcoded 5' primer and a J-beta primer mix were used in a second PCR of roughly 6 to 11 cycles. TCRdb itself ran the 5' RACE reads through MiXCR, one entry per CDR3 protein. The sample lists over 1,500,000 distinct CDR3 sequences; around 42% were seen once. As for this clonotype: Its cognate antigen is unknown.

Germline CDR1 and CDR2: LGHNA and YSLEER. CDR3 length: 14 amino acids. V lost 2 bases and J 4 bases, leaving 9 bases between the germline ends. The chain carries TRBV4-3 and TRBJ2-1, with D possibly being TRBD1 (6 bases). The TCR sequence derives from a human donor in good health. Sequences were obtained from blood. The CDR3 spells CASSQRTGYNEQFF. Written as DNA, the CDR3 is TGCGCCAGCAGCCAACGTACAGGGTACAATGAGCAGTTCTTC.